The TCR beta chain under discussion was sequenced for a study of blood T cell repertoires in COVID-19. Background on the study: The cDNA or gDNA used as material had been derived from T cells, B-cell-depleted T cells, or PBMCs.

The authors' processing: Using reference gene primer amplification, nucleated cell counts were estimated. The method was immunoSEQ multiplex PCR; TCRdb's version includes in-frame clones alone and lacks a portion of them. The V and J calls and clone size are taken from that table; D and trimming were inferred from the DNA. Of around 150,000 clones in the sample, 65% to 90% are singletons; the top ten hold roughly 3.3%. J gave up 9 bases and V 7 bases, and 9 bases lay outside the gene matches. The germline V gene encodes CDR1 MDHEN and CDR2 SYDVKM. The CDR3 length is 14 residues. The sequence was collected from a man in his 70s with acute or convalescent COVID-19. The sequencing sample was made of peripheral blood. The chain joins TRBV28 to TRBJ1-6, with 7 bases identical to TRBD1. The CDR3 loop is CASIMTGYGSPLHF. The CDR3 bases are TGTGCCAGCATCATGACAGGGTACGGTTCACCCCTCCACTTT.